This entry features one T cell receptor beta chain sequence. This sample was taken from a study of Ad26.COV2.S vaccination and SARS-CoV-2 variants. Germline V gives CDR1 SEHNR, CDR2 FQNEAQ (reference sequence). Trimming removed 1 base at V and 8 bases at J, with 17 bases between. This CDR3 has 15 residues. Sequencing was performed with immunoSEQ multiplex PCR; in TCRdb, only in-frame clones are kept and a portion is missing. Of roughly 140,000 clones listed, about nine tenths were seen once; the top ten hold 5%. The source is a human donor who had recovered from COVID-19. The source was peripheral blood, collected after recovery from COVID-19. The chain couples TRBV7-9 to TRBJ1-2; TRBD1 might be the D (5 bases). The CDR3 coding sequence is TGTGCCAGCAGCTTAGGGGATACGGGACGACGGGGCTACACCTTC. Amino acid sequence: CASSLGDTGRRGYTF.